Many counts were recorded for the clone carrying this TCR beta chain. Antigen unknown. CD4+ naive, central memory, regulatory and stem cell-like memory cells were sorted via CD45RO/CCR7/CD25/CD127/CD95/CD27. Over 95% purity was reached by all sorted populations. The study reverse transcribed the entire isolated RNA, so it sequenced expressed TCRB transcripts. Sequencing used immunoSEQ multiplex PCR; TCRdb keeps in-frame clones, though not all of them. The sample records hundreds of thousands of clones, roughly a tenth being singletons. The data are from a study of beta chain features in type 1 diabetes. About the study: Age and gender were similar between patients and healthy donors, as were cell yields. The study's findings and limits: Moderately but significantly shorter TCRB CDR3s were found in Type 1 diabetes patients in all four CD4+ subsets. Researchers cautioned that cDNA sequencing could over-represent cells with high TCR expression.

CDR3 size: 17 residues. Germline CDR1 SGHDN, CDR2 FVKESK. After removal of 5 bases from V and 5 bases from J, the junction contained 17 bases not matched to a gene. Specimen: central memory CD4+ T cells from blood. This chain links TRBV14 with TRBJ1-2; 7 positions agree with TRBD1. This TCR was sampled from a man aged 30 to 45 with type 1 diabetes. CDR3 bases: TGTGCCAGCAGCGAAGGGGACAGATCTAAATTCAGGTATGGCTACACCTTC. It translates to CASSEGDRSKFRYGYTF.